Sequencing of this T cell receptor (beta chain) was carried out in a study of T-cell reconstitution after alpha-beta-depleted transplantation in children. Unique molecular identifiers were used in preparing the TCRbeta library. TCRdb re-derived calls from the PCR reads in MiXCR, one entry per CDR3 protein. The sample yields 380,000 or so distinct CDR3 sequences, roughly 14% seen once. There are many counts of this clonotype. V was pared by 3 bases and J by 6 bases, with 10 bases of the junction left unmatched. This CDR3 is 15 amino acids long. Germline assignment: CDR1 DFQATT and CDR2 SNEGSKA (reference sequence).

The material sequenced was PBMCs, taken from the stem cell graft. The receptor was isolated from a human donor who donated a stem cell graft to a child with Fanconi anemia. The genes are TRBV20-1 and TRBJ1-4; 7 bases fit TRBD1. The CDR3 coding sequence is TGCAGTGCTAGTGCCCCGGGACAGCACTATGAAAAACTGTTTTTT. This codes for CSASAPGQHYEKLFF.